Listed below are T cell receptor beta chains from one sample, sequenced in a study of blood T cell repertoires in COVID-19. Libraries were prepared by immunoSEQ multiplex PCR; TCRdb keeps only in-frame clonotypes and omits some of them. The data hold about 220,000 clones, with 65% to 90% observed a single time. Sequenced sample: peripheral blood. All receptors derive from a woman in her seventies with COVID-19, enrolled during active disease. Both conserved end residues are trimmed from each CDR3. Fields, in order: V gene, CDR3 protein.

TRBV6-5,ASRMDRANTEAF
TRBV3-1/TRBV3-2,ASSQPRAVEKLF
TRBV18,ASSPNAGHSGNTIY
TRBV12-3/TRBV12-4,ASRRTGFEQF
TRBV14,ASSQGTVSPLH
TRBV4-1,ASSKFGTSGTYNEQF
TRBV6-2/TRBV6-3,ASSLQGAGELF
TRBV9,ASSVKGIAGNTIY
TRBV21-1,ASSKETISGSTEAF
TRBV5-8,ASSLGDFSGANVLT
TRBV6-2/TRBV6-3,ASSYSTGDASPLH
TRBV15,ATSRGDRNSGNTIY
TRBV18,ASSPGDTFRDGTEAF
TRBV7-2,ASSSGTGVTEAF
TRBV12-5,ASELTRGETQY
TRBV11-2,ASSFNGGGDTQY
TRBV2,ASSPDRVDGNTIY
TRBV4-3,ASSQGLAGRDTQY
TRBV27,ASSFLSTDTQY
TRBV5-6,ASSLRTGYYGYT
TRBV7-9,ASSLGQGSPLH
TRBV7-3,ASSSDGAGELF
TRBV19,ASSIGGTSGGWDTQY
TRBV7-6,ASSQTGSTEAF
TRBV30,ACTTGGYSPLH
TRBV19,ASSQTDRGSIGYT
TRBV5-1,ASSRGQGAKVYGYT
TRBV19,ASARKAQDYGYT
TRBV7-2,ASSLVGTGRMDGYT
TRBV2,ASSPDREVGYT
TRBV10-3,AIRESGSNTDTQY
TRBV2,ASSESRGTEAF
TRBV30,AWSVGADSPLH
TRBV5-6,ASTATGLSSGNTIY
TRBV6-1,ASSEAVPGQGPLIAKNIQY
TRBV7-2,ASSLGLGDTGELF
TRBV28,ASSLFAGSATNEKLF
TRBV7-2,ASSSGTTTDTQY
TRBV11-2,ASSLVPDYNEQF
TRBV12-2,ASRFGDRGDSNQPQH
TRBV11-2,ASSLDPSGFYEQY
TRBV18,ASSPLEFYGYT
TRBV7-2,ASSLDRAGGYT
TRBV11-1,ASSPTGRTNTEAF
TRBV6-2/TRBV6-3,ASSYDGTGNNQPQH